This TCR beta chain was recovered during a study of blood T cell repertoires in COVID-19. Across the study: Specimens from acute and convalescent COVID-19 originated in the United States, Italy and Spain. Nucleic acid was either cDNA or gDNA, and it came from T cells, B-cell-depleted T cells, or PBMCs.

Trimming stripped 2 bases from V and 0 bases from J, with 10 bases between. CDR1 is MNHEY, CDR2 SVGEGT, per germline. CDR3 length: 15 amino acids. Authors' processing steps: Scientists estimated how many nucleated cells there were by amplifying reference gene primers. TCRdb's table, derived via immunoSEQ multiplex PCR, lists solely in-frame clones and lacks some. V, J and clone size reflect that table, while D and trimming were determined from the DNA. The profile shows 300,000 or so clones, 86% of them singletons. The receptor was isolated from a woman aged 50 to 60 with acute or convalescent COVID-19. The sample consisted of peripheral blood. The chain carries TRBV6-2 or TRBV6-3 and TRBJ2-5; D uncertain. In DNA, the CDR3 is TGTGCCAGCAGTTACATGGCCGGGTACCAAGAGACCCAGTACTTC. Amino acids: CASSYMAGYQETQYF.